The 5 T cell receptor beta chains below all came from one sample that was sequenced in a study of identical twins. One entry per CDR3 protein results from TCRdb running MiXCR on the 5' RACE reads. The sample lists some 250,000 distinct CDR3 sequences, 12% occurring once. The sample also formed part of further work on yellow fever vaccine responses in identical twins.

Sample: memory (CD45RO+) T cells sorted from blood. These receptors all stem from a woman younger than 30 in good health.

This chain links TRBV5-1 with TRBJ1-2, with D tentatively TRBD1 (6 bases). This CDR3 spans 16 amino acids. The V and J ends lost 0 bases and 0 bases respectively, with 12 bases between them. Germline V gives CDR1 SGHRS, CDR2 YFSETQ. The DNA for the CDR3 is TGCGCCAGCAGCTTGGGGACAGCAGCCTCTAACTATGGCTACACCTTC. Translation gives CASSLGTAASNYGYTF.

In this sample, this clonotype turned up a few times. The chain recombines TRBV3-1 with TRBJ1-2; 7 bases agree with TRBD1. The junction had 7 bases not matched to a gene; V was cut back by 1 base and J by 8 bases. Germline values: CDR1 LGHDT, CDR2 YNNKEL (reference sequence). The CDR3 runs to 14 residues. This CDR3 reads CASSQGQGPFGYTF. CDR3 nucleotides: TGTGCCAGCAGCCAAGGACAGGGTCCCTTCGGCTACACCTTC.

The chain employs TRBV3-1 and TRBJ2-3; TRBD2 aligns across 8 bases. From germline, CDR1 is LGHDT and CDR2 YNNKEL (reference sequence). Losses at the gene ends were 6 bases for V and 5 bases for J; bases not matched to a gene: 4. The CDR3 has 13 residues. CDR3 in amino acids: CASRTGGRDTQYF. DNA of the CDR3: TGTGCCAGCAGAACGGGGGGGCGAGATACGCAGTATTTT.

Here the CDR3 DNA reads TGTGCCAGTAGTATAGTCGCTAGCGGGGCCTACAATGAGCAGTTCTTC. Its protein product is CASSIVASGAYNEQFF. This chain joins TRBV19 and TRBJ2-1, with TRBD2 matching over 9 bases. V was pared by 1 base and J by 2 bases, with 3 bases of the junction left unmatched. The CDR3 is 16 amino acids. Per the germline V gene, CDR1 is LNHDA and CDR2 is SQIVND (reference sequence).

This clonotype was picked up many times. This CDR3 is CASSHGTSGIDTQYF. The CDR3 DNA reads as TGTGCCAGCAGCCATGGGACTAGCGGGATAGATACGCAGTATTTT. The V gene is TRBV12-3 or TRBV12-4, the J gene TRBJ2-3, with 13 bases matching TRBD2. The trim removed 6 bases at V and 5 bases at J, leaving 5 bases unmatched. CDR3 length: 15 amino acids.